This T cell receptor beta chain was found in a study of T cell changes during pregnancy in multiple sclerosis. Method: immunoSEQ multiplex PCR; TCRdb's copy keeps in-frame clones and lacks some. The profile shows roughly 27,000 clones, 85% to 90% of them singletons. Germline V gives CDR1 MRHNA, CDR2 SNTAGT. V was clipped by 2 bases and J by 3 bases, with 7 bases between them. The CDR3 spans 14 residues. The chain is built from TRBV6-4 and TRBJ2-2, with a possible D match to TRBD2 (5 bases). The sample in question was CD8+ T cells from peripheral blood mononuclear cells, obtained in the second trimester of pregnancy. The TCR was taken from a female donor with multiple sclerosis, enrolled in a pregnancy study. The CDR3 spells CASSDRGHTGELFF. DNA of the CDR3: TGTGCCAGCAGTGACCGGGGTCACACCGGGGAGCTGTTTTTT.